This entry concerns a single TCR beta chain. Some clones are missing from TCRdb's copy, which holds only in-frame ones; the method was immunoSEQ multiplex PCR. This sample has about 3,500 clones, with 65% to 85% found just once. Stated time point: neoterminal ileum biopsy at postoperative endoscopy, about 6 months after surgery. The data belong to a study of T cell repertoires in ileal Crohn's disease. Germline-derived CDR1 and CDR2 are ENHRY and SYGVKD. There are 12 residues in the CDR3. The V end lost 4 bases, the J end lost 5 bases, and 8 bases lay between the germline ends. This sequence was found in an adult with Crohn's disease. Sequences were obtained from ileal tissue. The J gene is TRBJ1-1, the V gene TRBV10-3; a possible D gene is TRBD1 (5 bases). CDR3 amino acids: CAISARETEAFF. CDR3 nucleotides: TGTGCCATCAGTGCCAGGGAAACTGAAGCTTTCTTT.